This TCR beta chain came from a study of OX40 agonist ivuxolimab in advanced cancers. Sequencing used immunoSEQ multiplex PCR; TCRdb keeps in-frame clones, though not all of them. The sample consists of tens of thousands of clones, approximately 86% of them appearing once. With 3 bases removed from V and 7 bases from J, the gap between germline ends came to 15 bases. CDR3 length: 15 residues. Germline values: CDR1 MNHNS, CDR2 SASEGT. The receptor was isolated from an adult with an advanced solid tumor such as melanoma, head and neck, liver or kidney cancer. The starting material was CD4+ or CD8+ T cells sorted from blood, obtained in a trial of the OX40 agonist ivuxolimab. The V and J genes are TRBV6-1 and TRBJ1-4; the D is unclear. The CDR3 sequence: CASSDLTREGEKLFF. The DNA of the CDR3 is TGTGCCAGCAGTGATCTGACGAGGGAGGGTGAAAAACTGTTTTTT.